This TCR beta chain was recorded in a study of CXCR3-negative and CXCR3-positive naive CD8 T cells. TRB cDNA was prepared as libraries by UMI-labeled 5' RACE. TCRdb re-called the 5' RACE reads, yielding one record per CDR3 amino acid sequence without DNA. This table lists 150,000 or so distinct CDR3 sequences. The CDR3 is 19 residues long. Sequenced input: naive CXCR3- CD8+ T cells from blood. Subset reported: CD45RO-CCR7+CD27+CD95- naive CD8+ T cells lacking CXCR3 (TNR3-). This TCR derives from a human donor in good health. Some clones in this sample may be carry-over from other donors' samples. The chain joins TRBV21-1 to TRBJ1-6; TCRdb picks TRBD1, but there is no DNA to check that call. TRBV21-1 has pseudogene status. The CDR3 sequence: CASRNSIPAGQSTHSPLHF.